One sample yielded the 11 T cell receptor beta chains listed below, sequenced in a study of tumor-infiltrating lymphocytes in primary liver carcinoma. The authors made TCR beta cDNA from approximately 490 ng total RNA with a constant-region primer. Sequencing libraries for TCR beta derived from three nested multiplex PCR rounds that used slightly modified ARM-PCR. Use of TRBV1-TRBV30 forward primers with a C-beta reverse primer characterized the first two PCR rounds, which lasted approximately 11 cycles each. TCRdb reanalysed the multiplex PCR reads using MiXCR and keeps one entry per CDR3 protein. The sample gives approximately 42,000 distinct CDR3 sequences, roughly 80% of which show up once; about 37% is in the top ten. RNA and DNA were co-extracted from roughly 20-30 mg of unsorted bulk tissue. The sequenced sample was tumor-adjacent normal liver tissue. These receptors originate from a woman aged 30 to 39 with primary liver carcinoma and hepatitis B virus infection.

A word on this clonotype: Being one base from a much bigger clone, this may be a read error. The V call is TRBV6-1, the J call TRBJ2-5; 9 bases map to TRBD2. Germline V gives CDR1 MNHNS, CDR2 SASEGT. This CDR3 is 16 amino acids long. The CDR3 DNA reads as TGTGTCAGCAAGTTGGGACTAGCCTTTCACCAAGAGACCCAGTACTTC. It translates to CVSKLGLAFHQETQYF.

Points on this clonotype: At one end the junction does not follow the germline gene, possibly because of a read error. The rearrangement links TRBV29-1 to TRBJ1-1, with D possibly TRBD1 on 5 matching bases. Germline V gives CDR1 SQVTM, CDR2 ANQGSEA. There are 13 residues in the CDR3. CDR3 sequence: CSVHHSLDTKAFF. In DNA, the CDR3 is TGCAGCGTTCATCACAGTCTGGACACTAAAGCTTTCTTT.

Note on this clonotype: The missing conserved phenylalanine or tryptophan at the end of this CDR3 makes a read error likely. The V gene is TRBV5-5, the J gene TRBJ1-1; D gene unclear. V was cut by 4 bases and J by 10 bases, with 20 bases left in between. Germline-derived CDR1 and CDR2 are SGHKS and YYEKEE (reference sequence). CDR3 size: 14 residues. The CDR3 here is CASSRLVSGSGAFL. CDR3 coding DNA: TGTGCCAGCAGCCGTTTAGTGTCGGGTTCTGGAGCTTTCCTT.

As concerns this clonotype: The junction shows a germline mismatch at one end, possibly a read error. This sequence joins TRBV6-5 and TRBJ1-4; a possible D gene is TRBD1 (6 bases). This CDR3 spans 15 amino acids. The germline gives CDR1 MNHEY, CDR2 SVGAGI. Here the CDR3 reads CASIYGGATNEKVFF. The CDR3 DNA reads TGTGCCAGCATTTACGGGGGGGCAACTAATGAAAAAGTGTTTTTT.

About this clonotype: The germline gene is not matched at one end of the junction; a read error may be the cause. The chain links TRBV19 to TRBJ2-1; tentative D call: TRBD1 (6 bases). Per the germline V gene, CDR1 is LNHDA and CDR2 is SQIVND (reference sequence). The CDR3 is made up of 11 amino acids. CDR3 bases: TGTGCCAGTAGAGGGGGTCATGAGCAGTTATTC. Protein sequence: CASRGGHEQLF.

Concerning this clonotype itself: The junction departs from the called germline gene at one end, perhaps through a read error. The chain links TRBV6-1 to TRBJ2-7; 7 bases fit TRBD2. Germline-derived CDR1 and CDR2 are MNHNS and SASEGT. This CDR3 spans 17 amino acids. The CDR3 DNA follows: TGTGCCAACAGTGAAGGCGTTGCGGGAGTCGGTTCCTACGAGCAGTACTTC. It encodes CANSEGVAGVGSYEQYF.

In regard to this clonotype: At one end the junction does not follow the germline gene, possibly because of a read error. This chain uses TRBV5-5 with TRBJ2-1; D is unclear. CDR3 size: 13 residues. Germline CDR1 and CDR2: SGHKS and YYEKEE (reference sequence). CDR3 bases: TGTGACAGCAACTTAAGGTTGATTAATGAGCAGTTCTTC. It yields the protein CDSNLRLINEQFF.

As concerns this clonotype: The junction shows a germline mismatch at one end, possibly a read error. The rearrangement uses TRBV29-1 and TRBJ2-5, with a tentative D call TRBD1 (5 bases). The CDR3 sequence is 16 residues long. CDR1 is SQVTM, CDR2 ANQGSEA, per germline. The CDR3 spells CSVEASRLGAQETKYF. CDR3 sequence (DNA): TGCAGCGTTGAAGCCTCCCGGTTAGGGGCCCAGGAGACCAAGTACTTC. The complete variable domain, with remaining parts taken from reference TRBV29-1 and TRBJ2-5, reads SAVISQKPSRDICQRGTSLTIQCQVDSQVTMMFWYRQQPGQSLTLIATANQGSEATYESGFVIDKFPISRPNLTFSTLTVSNMSPEDSSIYLCSVEASRLGAQETKYFGPGTRLLVL.

Details on this clonotype: The junction departs from the called germline gene at one end, perhaps through a read error. The chain carries TRBV7-9 and TRBJ2-7; D is uncertain. This CDR3 spans 14 amino acids. In germline, CDR1 is SEHNR, CDR2 FQNEAQ (reference sequence). The CDR3 region has the DNA TGCGCCAGCAGCCTCCCGACTCGCCGCTACGAGCAGTACTTC. It is translated as CASSLPTRRYEQYF.

With respect to this clonotype: Just one base apart from a much larger clone, this may be a read error. This sequence joins TRBV6-4 and TRBJ2-1, with TRBD2 matching 7 bases. CDR3 length: 15 residues. Trimming took 2 bases from V and 0 from J; bases not matched to a gene: 1. The germline V gene has CDR1 MRHNA and CDR2 SNTAGT. CDR3 sequence: CASSDSGISYNEQFF. CDR3 DNA: TGTGCCAGCAGTGACAGCGGGATCTCCTACAATGAGCAGTTCTTC.

This clonotype is a singleton in its sample. One end of the junction does not line up with germline, which may come from a read error. V usage is TRBV30 and J usage is TRBJ2-1; D is undetermined. Germline V lookup: CDR1 GTSNPN, CDR2 SVGIG (reference sequence). The CDR3 covers 16 residues. CDR3 residues: CALRSAMRSSSNEQFF. CDR3 bases: TGTGCCTTGAGGTCGGCTATGCGGAGCTCCTCCAATGAGCAGTTCTTC.